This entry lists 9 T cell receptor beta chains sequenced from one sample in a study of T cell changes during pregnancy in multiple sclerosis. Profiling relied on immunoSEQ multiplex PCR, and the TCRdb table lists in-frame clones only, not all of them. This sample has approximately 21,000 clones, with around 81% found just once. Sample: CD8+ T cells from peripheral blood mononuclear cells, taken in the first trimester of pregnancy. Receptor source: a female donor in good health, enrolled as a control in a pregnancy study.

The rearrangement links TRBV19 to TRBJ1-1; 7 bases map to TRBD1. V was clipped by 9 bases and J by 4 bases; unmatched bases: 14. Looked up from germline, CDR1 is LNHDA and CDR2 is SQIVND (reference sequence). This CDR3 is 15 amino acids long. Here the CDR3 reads CASVNRQGVGTEAFF. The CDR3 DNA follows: TGTGCCAGCGTAAATAGACAGGGTGTGGGCACTGAAGCTTTCTTT.

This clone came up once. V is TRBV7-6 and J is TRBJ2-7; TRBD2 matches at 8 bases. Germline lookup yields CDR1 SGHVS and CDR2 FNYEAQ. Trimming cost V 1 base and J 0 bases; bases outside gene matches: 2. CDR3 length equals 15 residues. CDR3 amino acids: CASSLEGTSSYEQYF. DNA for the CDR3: TGTGCCAGCAGCTTAGAAGGGACTAGCTCCTACGAGCAGTACTTC.

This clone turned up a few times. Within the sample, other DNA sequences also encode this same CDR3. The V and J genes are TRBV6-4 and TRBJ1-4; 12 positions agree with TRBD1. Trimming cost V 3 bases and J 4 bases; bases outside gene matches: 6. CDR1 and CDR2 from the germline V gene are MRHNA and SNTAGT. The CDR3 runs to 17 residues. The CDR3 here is CASSEGDRGRGNEKLFF. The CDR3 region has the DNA TGTGCCAGCAGTGAAGGGGACAGGGGGCGAGGTAATGAAAAACTGTTTTTT.

CDR3 sequence reads: CASSSKGDRSIYGYTF. Written as DNA, the CDR3 is TGCGCCAGCAGCTCGAAGGGGGACAGGTCCATCTATGGCTACACCTTC. The chain recombines TRBV5-1 with TRBJ1-2; 8 bases align to TRBD1. The CDR3 is 16 amino acids. CDR1 is SGHRS, CDR2 YFSETQ, per germline. J was trimmed by 4 bases and V by 3 bases; bases with no gene match: 11.

The CDR3 spells CASQGAGEQYF. The CDR3 DNA sequence: TGTGCCAGCCAGGGAGCGGGAGAGCAGTACTTC. The chain joins TRBV7-9 to TRBJ2-7; 7 bases align to TRBD2. Germline CDR1 is SEHNR and CDR2 is FQNEAQ (reference sequence). The CDR3 is 11 residues long. V was clipped by 8 bases and J by 7 bases; unmatched bases: 5.

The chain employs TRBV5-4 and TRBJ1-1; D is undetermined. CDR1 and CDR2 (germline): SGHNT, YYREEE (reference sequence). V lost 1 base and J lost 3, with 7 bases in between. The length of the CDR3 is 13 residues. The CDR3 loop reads CASSLLSDTEAFF. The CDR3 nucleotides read TGTGCCAGCAGCTTGCTCTCGGACACTGAAGCTTTCTTT.

CDR3 nucleotide sequence: TGCAGTGCTAGACTACCCTATGGCTACACCTTC. It specifies CSARLPYGYTF. The rearrangement uses TRBV20-1 and TRBJ1-2; D call uncertain. The CDR3 runs to 11 residues. Deletions cut 2 bases from V and 4 bases from J, with 5 bases between. The germline V gene has CDR1 DFQATT and CDR2 SNEGSKA (reference sequence).

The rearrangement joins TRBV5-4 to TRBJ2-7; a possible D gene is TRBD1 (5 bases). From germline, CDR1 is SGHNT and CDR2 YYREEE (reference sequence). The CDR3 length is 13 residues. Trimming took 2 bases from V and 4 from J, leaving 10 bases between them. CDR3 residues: CASSLRGPYEQYF. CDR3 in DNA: TGTGCCAGCAGCTTAAGGGGCCCATACGAGCAGTACTTC.

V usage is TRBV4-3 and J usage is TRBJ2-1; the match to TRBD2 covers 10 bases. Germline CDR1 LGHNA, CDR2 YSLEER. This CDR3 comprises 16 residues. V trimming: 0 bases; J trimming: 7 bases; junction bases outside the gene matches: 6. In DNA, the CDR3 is TGCGCCAGCAGCCAAGATAGCGGGGGGTTTGGTAATGAGCAGTTCTTC. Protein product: CASSQDSGGFGNEQFF.